This TCR beta chain came from a study of T cells in Graves' hyperthyroidism and ophthalmopathy. RNA transcripts served as the template for amplifying TCR beta CDR3 regions. During a first-round RT-PCR of the TCR CDR3, the HTBI primer set was used. MiXCR was run by TCRdb on the multiplex PCR reads, yielding one entry per CDR3 protein. The sample holds around 300,000 distinct CDR3 sequences, roughly an eighth seen once. This clonotype appeared many times. V gave up 1 base and J gave up 6 bases, with 12 bases separating them. CDR1 is MNHNS, CDR2 SASEGT, per germline. The CDR3 has 14 amino acids. The sequence came from a woman between 40 and 50 years old with Graves' hyperthyroidism. Specimen: blood. This chain connects TRBV6-1 to TRBJ1-2; D gene uncertain. As DNA, the CDR3 is TGTGCCAGCAGTGAAGAAAGGGTGCGCCATGGCTACACCTTC. As protein: CASSEERVRHGYTF.